This T cell receptor beta chain was recorded in a study of shared clonotypes between healthy human individuals. Sequencing was performed with immunoSEQ multiplex PCR; in TCRdb, only in-frame clones are kept and a portion is missing. Among around 990,000 clones listed, approximately 80% were seen once. Germline loops: CDR1 SEHNR, CDR2 FQNEAQ (reference sequence). This CDR3 is 17 amino acids long. Trimming took 2 bases from V and 0 from J, leaving 14 bases between them. The study drew all its donors from Caucasian adults living in Nashville, Tennessee. The clonotype comes from a man aged 18 to 35 in good health. Some clones in this sample may be carry-over from other donors' samples. The chain carries TRBV7-9 and TRBJ1-3; possible D gene TRBD1, 5 bases. The sample taken for sequencing was memory CD4+ T cells from PBMCs. The subset: CD45RA-negative fraction. CDR3 DNA: TGTGCCAGCAGCTTATTAGCAGGGATACGCTCTGGAAACACCATATATTTT. Protein: CASSLLAGIRSGNTIYF.